One sample yielded the 3 T cell receptor beta chains listed below, sequenced in a study of OX40 agonist ivuxolimab in advanced cancers. The method was immunoSEQ multiplex PCR; TCRdb's version includes in-frame clones alone and lacks a portion of them. Altogether fewer than 40,000 clones are present, about four fifths being singletons, with the ten largest covering approximately 18%. Sequenced material: CD4+ or CD8+ T cells sorted from blood, taken in a trial of the OX40 agonist ivuxolimab. The source is an adult with an advanced solid tumor such as melanoma, head and neck, liver or kidney cancer.

This chain connects TRBV5-1 to TRBJ2-5; 13 nucleotides align to TRBD2. Per germline, CDR1 SGHRS and CDR2 YFSETQ. The CDR3 is 16 residues long. Trimming took 1 base from V and 5 from J; bases not matched to a gene: 5. The CDR3 nucleotides read TGCGCCAGCAGCTTGACTAGCGGGAGGGCCTGGGAGACCCAGTACTTC. Translation: CASSLTSGRAWETQYF.

The chain combines TRBV27 with TRBJ2-1, with 11 bases matching TRBD2. CDR3 length equals 16 residues. J lost 0 bases, V lost 5 bases, and 3 bases had no gene match. Germline V gives CDR1 MNHEY, CDR2 SMNVEV (reference sequence). The CDR3 region is CASSPSGGSSYNEQFF. As DNA, the CDR3 is TGTGCCAGCAGTCCTAGCGGGGGGAGCTCCTACAATGAGCAGTTCTTC.

Here the CDR3 reads CASSPLSGSAGGNEQFF. CDR3 DNA: TGTGCCAGCAGTCCATTAAGCGGGAGCGCGGGCGGAAATGAGCAGTTCTTC. This sequence joins TRBV27 and TRBJ2-1; the match to TRBD2 covers 8 bases. Germline V lookup: CDR1 MNHEY, CDR2 SMNVEV (reference sequence). J gave up 7 bases and V 5 bases, and 16 bases lay outside the gene matches. The CDR3 is made up of 17 amino acids.